This T cell receptor beta chain was documented in a study of OX40 agonist ivuxolimab in advanced cancers. Study background: Patients with prior anti-PD-1, anti-PD-L1 or anti-CTLA-4 therapy were eligible; 35% to 50% had some.

The study, taken as a whole, reports: In the expanded peripheral T cells, antigen specificity was never determined. Also showing low normalized T-cell clonal expansion were some of the nonresponders.

The CDR3 covers 16 residues. Germline V gene sequence: CDR1 GTSNPN, CDR2 SVGIG (reference sequence). V gave up 0 bases and J gave up 4 bases, with 13 bases separating them. A remark on this clone: Its antigen is not known.

Anyone with autoimmune disease history or systemic immunosuppression was excluded. Measured with immunoSEQ multiplex PCR; TCRdb has only the in-frame clones, and not every one. This sample has roughly 80,000 clones, with roughly 84% found just once. This clonotype was sampled from an adult with an advanced solid tumor such as melanoma, head and neck, liver or kidney cancer. The material sequenced was CD4+ or CD8+ T cells sorted from blood, taken in a trial of the OX40 agonist ivuxolimab. This chain connects TRBV30 to TRBJ1-6; no clear D gene. The CDR3 loop reads CAWSVFGRLYNSPLHF. The CDR3 DNA reads TGTGCCTGGAGTGTGTTCGGCAGATTATATAATTCACCCCTCCACTTT. Supplemented by reference TRBV30 and TRBJ1-6, the full variable domain reads SQTIHQWPATLVQPVGSPLSLECTVEGTSNPNLYWYRQAAGRGLQLLFYSVGIGQISSEVPQNLSASRPQDRQFILSSKKLLLSDSGFYLCAWSVFGRLYNSPLHFGNGTRLTVT.